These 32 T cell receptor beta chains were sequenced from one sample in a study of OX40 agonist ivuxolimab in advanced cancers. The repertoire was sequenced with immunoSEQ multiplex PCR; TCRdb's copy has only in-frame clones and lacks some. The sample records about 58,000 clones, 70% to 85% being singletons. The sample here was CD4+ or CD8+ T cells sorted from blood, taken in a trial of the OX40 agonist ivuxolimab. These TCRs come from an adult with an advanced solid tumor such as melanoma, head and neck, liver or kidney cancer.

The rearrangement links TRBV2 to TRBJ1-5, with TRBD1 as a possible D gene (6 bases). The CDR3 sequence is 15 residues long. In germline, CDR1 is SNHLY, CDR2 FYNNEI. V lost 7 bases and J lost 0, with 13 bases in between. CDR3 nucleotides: TGTGCCAGCACCACACAGGGTTTTAGCAATCAGCCCCAGCATTTT. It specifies CASTTQGFSNQPQHF.

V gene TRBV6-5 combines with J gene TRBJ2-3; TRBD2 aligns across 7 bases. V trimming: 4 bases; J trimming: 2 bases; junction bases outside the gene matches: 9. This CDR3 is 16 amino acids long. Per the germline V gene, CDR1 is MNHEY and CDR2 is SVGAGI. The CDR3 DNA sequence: TGTGCCAGCAGTTCTAGGAGGGAGGGCCCCACAGATACGCAGTATTTT. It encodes CASSSRREGPTDTQYF.

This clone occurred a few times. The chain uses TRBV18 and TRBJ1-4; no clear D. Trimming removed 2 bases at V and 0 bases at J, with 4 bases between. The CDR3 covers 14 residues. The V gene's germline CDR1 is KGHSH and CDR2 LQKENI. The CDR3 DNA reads TGTGCCAGCTCACCAGCTGCAACTAATGAAAAACTGTTTTTT. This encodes CASSPAATNEKLFF.

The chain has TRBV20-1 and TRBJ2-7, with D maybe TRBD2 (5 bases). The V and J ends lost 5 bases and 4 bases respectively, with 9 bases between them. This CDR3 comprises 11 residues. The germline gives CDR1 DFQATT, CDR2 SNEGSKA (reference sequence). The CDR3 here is CSAFGEYEQYF. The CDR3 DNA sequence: TGCAGTGCTTTCGGGGAATACGAGCAGTACTTC.

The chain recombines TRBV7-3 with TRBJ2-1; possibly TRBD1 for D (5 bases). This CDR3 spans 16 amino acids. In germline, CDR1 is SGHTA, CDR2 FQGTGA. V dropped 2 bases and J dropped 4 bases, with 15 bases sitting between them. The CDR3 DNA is TGTGCCAGCAGCTTAGCGGCTTCCTCAGGGTACAATGAGCAGTTCTTC. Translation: CASSLAASSGYNEQFF. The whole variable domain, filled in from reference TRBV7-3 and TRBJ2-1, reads GAGVSQTPSNKVTEKGKYVELRCDPISGHTALYWYRQSLGQGPEFLIYFQGTGAADDSGLPNDRFFAVRPEGSVSTLKIQRTERGDSAVYLCASSLAASSGYNEQFFGPGTRLTVL.

CDR3 protein: CASSVNRGSNAEAFF. The DNA of the CDR3 is TGTGCCAGCAGTGTTAACAGGGGGAGTAACGCTGAAGCTTTCTTT. The chain is built from TRBV6-1 and TRBJ1-1; 8 bases align to TRBD1. The J segment lost 6 bases and the V segment lost 4 bases, leaving 10 bases of the junction unmatched. Germline V gene data show CDR1 as MNHNS and CDR2 as SASEGT. The CDR3 runs to 15 residues.

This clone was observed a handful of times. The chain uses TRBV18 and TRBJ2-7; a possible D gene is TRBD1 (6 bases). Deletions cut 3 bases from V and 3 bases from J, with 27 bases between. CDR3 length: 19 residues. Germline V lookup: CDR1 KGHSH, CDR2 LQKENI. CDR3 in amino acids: CASSPTIDTRDTYLYEQYF. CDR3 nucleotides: TGTGCCAGCTCACCGACTATAGACACCCGGGACACCTACCTCTACGAGCAGTACTTC.

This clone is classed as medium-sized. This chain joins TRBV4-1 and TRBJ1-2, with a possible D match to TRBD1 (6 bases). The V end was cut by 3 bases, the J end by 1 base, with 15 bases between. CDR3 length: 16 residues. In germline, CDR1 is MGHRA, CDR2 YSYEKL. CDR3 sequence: CASSHQTGRGNYGYTF. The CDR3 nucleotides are TGCGCCAGCAGCCATCAAACAGGGAGGGGTAACTATGGCTACACCTTC.

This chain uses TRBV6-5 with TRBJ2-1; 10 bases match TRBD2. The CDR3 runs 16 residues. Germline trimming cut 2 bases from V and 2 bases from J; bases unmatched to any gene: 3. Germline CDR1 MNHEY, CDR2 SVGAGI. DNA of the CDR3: TGTGCCAGCAGTTACGCCGGGACTAGCGCCTACAATGAGCAGTTCTTC. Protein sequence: CASSYAGTSAYNEQFF.

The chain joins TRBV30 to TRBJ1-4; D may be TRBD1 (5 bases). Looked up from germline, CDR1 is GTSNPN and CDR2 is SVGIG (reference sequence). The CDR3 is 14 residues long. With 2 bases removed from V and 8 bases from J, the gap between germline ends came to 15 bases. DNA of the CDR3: TGTGCCTGGAGTCCGACAGAGCGAAAGGAAAAACTGTTTTTT. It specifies CAWSPTERKEKLFF.

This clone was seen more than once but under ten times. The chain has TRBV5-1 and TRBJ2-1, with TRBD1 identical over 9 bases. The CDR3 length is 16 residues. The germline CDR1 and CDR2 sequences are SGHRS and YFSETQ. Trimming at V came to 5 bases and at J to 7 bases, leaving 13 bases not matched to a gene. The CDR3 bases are TGCGCCAGCAGGTCCCCAATCGGGACAGGGAGAAATGAGCAGTTCTTC. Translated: CASRSPIGTGRNEQFF. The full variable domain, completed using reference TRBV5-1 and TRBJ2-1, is KAGVTQTPRYLIKTRGQQVTLSCSPISGHRSVSWYQQTPGQGLQFLFEYFSETQRNKGNFPGRFSGRQFSNSRSEMNVSTLELGDSALYLCASRSPIGTGRNEQFFGPGTRLTVL.

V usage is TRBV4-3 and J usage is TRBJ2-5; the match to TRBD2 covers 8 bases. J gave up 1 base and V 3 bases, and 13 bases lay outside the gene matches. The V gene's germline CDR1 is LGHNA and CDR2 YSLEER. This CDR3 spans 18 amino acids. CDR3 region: CASSHTVGTRYIQETQYF. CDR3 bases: TGCGCCAGCAGCCATACGGTGGGGACTAGGTATATCCAAGAGACCCAGTACTTC.

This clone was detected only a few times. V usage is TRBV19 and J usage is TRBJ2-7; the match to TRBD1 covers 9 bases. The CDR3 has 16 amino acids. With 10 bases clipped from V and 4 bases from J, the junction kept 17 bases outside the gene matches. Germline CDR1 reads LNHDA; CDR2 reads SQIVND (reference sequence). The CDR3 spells CATRSVGPGQGYEQYF. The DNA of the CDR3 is TGTGCCACCAGATCTGTCGGACCGGGACAGGGTTACGAGCAGTACTTC.

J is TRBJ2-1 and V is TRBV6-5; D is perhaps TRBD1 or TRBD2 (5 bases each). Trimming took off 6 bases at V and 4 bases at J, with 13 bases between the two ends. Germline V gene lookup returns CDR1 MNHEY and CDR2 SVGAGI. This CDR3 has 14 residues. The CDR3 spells CASRGRVAYNEQFF. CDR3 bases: TGTGCCAGCAGGGGACGGGTAGCGTACAATGAGCAGTTCTTC.

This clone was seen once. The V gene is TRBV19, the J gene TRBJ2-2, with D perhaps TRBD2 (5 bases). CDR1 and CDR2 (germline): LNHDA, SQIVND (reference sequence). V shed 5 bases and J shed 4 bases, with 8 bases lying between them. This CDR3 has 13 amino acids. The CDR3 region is CASSVDSTGELFF. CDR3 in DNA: TGTGCCAGTAGTGTGGACTCCACCGGGGAGCTGTTTTTT.

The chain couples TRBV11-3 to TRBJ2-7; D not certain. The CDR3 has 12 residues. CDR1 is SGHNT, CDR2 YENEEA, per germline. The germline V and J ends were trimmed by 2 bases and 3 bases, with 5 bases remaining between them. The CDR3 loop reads CASSLKGYEQYF. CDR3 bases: TGTGCCAGCAGCTTAAAGGGCTACGAGCAGTACTTC.

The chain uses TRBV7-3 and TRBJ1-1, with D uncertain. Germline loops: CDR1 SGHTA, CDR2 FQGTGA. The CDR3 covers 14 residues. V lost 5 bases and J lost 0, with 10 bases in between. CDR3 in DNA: TGTGCCAGCAGCAGAGGCCAGATGAACACTGAAGCTTTCTTT. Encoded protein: CASSRGQMNTEAFF.

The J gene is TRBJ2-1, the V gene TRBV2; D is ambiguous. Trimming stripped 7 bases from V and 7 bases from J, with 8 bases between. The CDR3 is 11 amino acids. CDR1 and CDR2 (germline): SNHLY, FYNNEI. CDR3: CASTQENEQFF. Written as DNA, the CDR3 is TGTGCCAGCACTCAAGAGAATGAGCAGTTCTTC.

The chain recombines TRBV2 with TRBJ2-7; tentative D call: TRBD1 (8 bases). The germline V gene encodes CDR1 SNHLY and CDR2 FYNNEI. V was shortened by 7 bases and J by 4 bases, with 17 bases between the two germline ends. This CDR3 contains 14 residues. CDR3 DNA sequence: TGTGCCAGCATTTCCAACAGGGGGGGATACGAGCAGTACTTC. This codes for CASISNRGGYEQYF.

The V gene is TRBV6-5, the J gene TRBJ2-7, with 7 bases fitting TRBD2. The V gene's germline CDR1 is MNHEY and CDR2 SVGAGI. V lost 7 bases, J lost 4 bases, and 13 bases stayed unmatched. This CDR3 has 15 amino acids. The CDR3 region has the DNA TGTGCCAGCACTTCAAACATCGGGGGGAGATACGAGCAGTACTTC. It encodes CASTSNIGGRYEQYF.

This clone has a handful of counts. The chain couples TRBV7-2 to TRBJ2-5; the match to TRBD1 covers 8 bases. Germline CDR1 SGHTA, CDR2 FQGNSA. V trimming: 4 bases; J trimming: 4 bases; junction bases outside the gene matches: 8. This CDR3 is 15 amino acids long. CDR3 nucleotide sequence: TGTGCCAGCAGCTCTGAACCCAGGGGGCGAGAGACCCAGTACTTC. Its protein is CASSSEPRGRETQYF.

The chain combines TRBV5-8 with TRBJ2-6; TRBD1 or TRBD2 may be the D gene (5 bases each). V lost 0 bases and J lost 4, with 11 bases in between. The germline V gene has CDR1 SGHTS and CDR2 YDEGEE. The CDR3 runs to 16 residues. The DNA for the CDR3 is TGTGCCAGCAGCTTGGTGTACGGGACCGGGGCCAACGTCCTGACTTTC. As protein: CASSLVYGTGANVLTF.

Written as DNA, the CDR3 is TGTGCCAGCAGCTCAGGGTCTAACTATGGCTACACCTTC. Protein: CASSSGSNYGYTF. The chain is built from TRBV7-2 and TRBJ1-2; tentatively, D is TRBD1 (5 bases). CDR3 size: 13 residues. V was shortened by 4 bases and J by 0 bases, with 6 bases between the two germline ends. Germline CDR1 is SGHTA and CDR2 is FQGNSA.

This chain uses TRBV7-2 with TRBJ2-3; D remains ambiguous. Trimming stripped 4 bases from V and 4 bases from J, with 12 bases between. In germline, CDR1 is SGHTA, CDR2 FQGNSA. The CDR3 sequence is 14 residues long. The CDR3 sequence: CASSSVEKADTQYF. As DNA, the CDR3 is TGTGCCAGCAGCTCGGTAGAGAAGGCAGATACGCAGTATTTT.

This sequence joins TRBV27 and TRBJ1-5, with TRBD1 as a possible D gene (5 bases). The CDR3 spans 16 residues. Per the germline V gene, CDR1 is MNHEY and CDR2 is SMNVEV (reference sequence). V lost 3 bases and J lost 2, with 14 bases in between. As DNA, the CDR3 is TGTGCCAGCAGTTTGGGGCAACCCCAGGGCAATCAGCCCCAGCATTTT. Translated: CASSLGQPQGNQPQHF.

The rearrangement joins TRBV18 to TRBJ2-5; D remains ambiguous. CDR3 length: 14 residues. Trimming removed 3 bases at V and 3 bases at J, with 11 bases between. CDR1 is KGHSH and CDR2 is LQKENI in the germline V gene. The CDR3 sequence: CASSPVNGEETQYF. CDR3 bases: TGTGCCAGCTCACCGGTAAATGGAGAAGAGACCCAGTACTTC.

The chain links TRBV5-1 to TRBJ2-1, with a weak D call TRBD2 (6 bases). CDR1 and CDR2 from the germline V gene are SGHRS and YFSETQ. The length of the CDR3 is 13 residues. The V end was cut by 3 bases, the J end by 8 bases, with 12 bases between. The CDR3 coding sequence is TGCGCCAGCAGCTCGGGCGGGACGTATGAGCAGTTCTTC. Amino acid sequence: CASSSGGTYEQFF.

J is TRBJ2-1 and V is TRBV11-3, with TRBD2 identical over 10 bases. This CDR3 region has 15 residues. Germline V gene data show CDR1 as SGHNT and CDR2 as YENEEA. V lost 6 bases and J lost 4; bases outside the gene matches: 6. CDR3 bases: TGTGCCAGCAGATCACTAGCGGGAAATTACAATGAGCAGTTCTTC. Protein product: CASRSLAGNYNEQFF.

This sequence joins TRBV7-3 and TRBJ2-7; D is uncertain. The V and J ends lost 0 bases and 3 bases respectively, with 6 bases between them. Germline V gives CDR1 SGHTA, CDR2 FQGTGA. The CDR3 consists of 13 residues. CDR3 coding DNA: TGTGCCAGCAGCTTAACGCCAGGCTACGAGCAGTACTTC. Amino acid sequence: CASSLTPGYEQYF.

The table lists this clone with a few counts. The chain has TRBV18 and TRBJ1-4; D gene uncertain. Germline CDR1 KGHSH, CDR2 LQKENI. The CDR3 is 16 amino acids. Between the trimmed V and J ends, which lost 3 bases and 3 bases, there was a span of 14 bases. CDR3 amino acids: CASSPQPRSANEKLFF. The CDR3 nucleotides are TGTGCCAGCTCACCGCAACCCAGATCGGCTAATGAAAAACTGTTTTTT.

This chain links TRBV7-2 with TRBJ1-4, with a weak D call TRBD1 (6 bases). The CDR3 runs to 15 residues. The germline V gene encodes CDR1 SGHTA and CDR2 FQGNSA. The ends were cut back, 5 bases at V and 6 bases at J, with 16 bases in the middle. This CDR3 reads CASSRTGLADEKLFF. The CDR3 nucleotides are TGTGCCAGCAGCCGTACAGGGCTGGCGGATGAAAAACTGTTTTTT.

This chain's CDR3 is CASSTGGGTEAFF. In DNA, the CDR3 is TGTGCCAGCTCGACAGGGGGTGGCACTGAAGCTTTCTTT. The chain joins TRBV18 to TRBJ1-1; TRBD1 agrees at 9 bases. Germline V lookup: CDR1 KGHSH, CDR2 LQKENI. The CDR3 loop spans 13 amino acids. The trim removed 6 bases at V and 4 bases at J, leaving 3 bases unmatched.